The 23 T cell receptor beta chains in this list originate from one sample, sequenced in a study of blood T cell repertoires in COVID-19. Only in-frame clones appear in the TCRdb table, and some are missing; sequencing was by immunoSEQ multiplex PCR. This repertoire shows 150,000 to 200,000 clones, 84% found once; its top ten account for about 7%. The sample was peripheral blood. The source of these receptors is a human donor in a cohort sampled during active COVID-19.

J is TRBJ2-5 and V is TRBV12-5, with 9 bases lining up with TRBD1. The CDR3 length is 14 residues. Germline-derived CDR1 and CDR2 are LGHNT and FRNRAP. V lost 4 bases, J lost 5 bases, and 5 bases stayed unmatched. In DNA, the CDR3 is TGTGCTAGTGGTTCCCGGGACAGGGATGAGACCCAGTACTTC. Translation: CASGSRDRDETQYF.

J is TRBJ1-2 and V is TRBV5-4; perhaps TRBD1 as D (5 bases). CDR3 length: 14 residues. Germline CDR1 and CDR2: SGHNT and YYREEE (reference sequence). Trimming stripped 3 bases from V and 3 bases from J, with 12 bases between. The CDR3 region has the DNA TGTGCCAGCAGCTCGCAGGGCGTGTACTATGGCTACACCTTC. Protein: CASSSQGVYYGYTF.

This rearrangement joins TRBV3-1 (or the pseudogene TRBV3-2) to TRBJ1-2; D unclear. The V gene's germline CDR1 is LGHDT and CDR2 YNNKEL (reference sequence). This CDR3 has 15 residues. Trimming removed 1 base at V and 2 bases at J, with 11 bases between. In DNA, the CDR3 is TGTGCCAGCAGCCAAGGGGAGAGATTAAACTATGGCTACACCTTC. It yields the protein CASSQGERLNYGYTF.

The genes are TRBV9 and TRBJ2-7, with D maybe TRBD1 (5 bases). CDR1 and CDR2 (germline): SGDLS, YYNGEE. Trimming took off 0 bases at V and 2 bases at J, with 12 bases between the two ends. The CDR3 is made up of 15 amino acids. The CDR3 bases are TGTGCCAGCAGCGTAGATCCAGGGTCGGCCTACGAGCAGTACTTC. The encoded protein is CASSVDPGSAYEQYF.

As for this clone: A read error is possible here, since a much larger clone lies one base away. The chain is built from TRBV7-9 and TRBJ1-1; 8 positions match TRBD1. From germline, CDR1 is SEHNR and CDR2 FQNEAQ (reference sequence). The trim removed 4 bases at V and 0 bases at J, leaving 1 base unmatched. The CDR3 length is 14 residues. For the CDR3, the DNA is TGTGCCAGCAGCTCGGGACAGGTGAACACTGAAGCTTTCTTT. This gives the protein CASSSGQVNTEAFF.

This chain joins TRBV18 and TRBJ1-3; 11 bases align to TRBD1. Germline CDR1 KGHSH, CDR2 LQKENI. The CDR3 spans 15 residues. J was trimmed by 2 bases and V by 5 bases; bases with no gene match: 2. The CDR3 is CASSSDRGPGNTIYF. The CDR3 coding sequence is TGTGCCAGCTCATCGGACAGGGGGCCTGGAAACACCATATATTTT.

V and J are TRBV5-1 and TRBJ1-4; D perhaps matches TRBD1 (6 bases). Trimming pared 3 bases from V and 5 bases from J, leaving 11 bases between. Germline V gene data show CDR1 as SGHRS and CDR2 as YFSETQ. This CDR3 has 14 residues. The CDR3 DNA reads TGCGCCAGCAGCTCGACAGGCGAAAATGAAAAACTGTTTTTT. Its protein is CASSSTGENEKLFF.

This clone has only a few counts. V gene TRBV9 combines with J gene TRBJ2-2; possibly TRBD1 for D (7 bases). Germline V gives CDR1 SGDLS, CDR2 YYNGEE. This CDR3 contains 13 residues. V was clipped by 4 bases and J by 7 bases, with 11 bases between them. This CDR3 reads CASSPGGFGELFF. DNA for the CDR3: TGTGCCAGCAGCCCAGGGGGGTTCGGGGAGCTGTTTTTT.

V usage is TRBV30 and J usage is TRBJ2-7; TRBD2 aligns across 7 bases. CDR1 GTSNPN and CDR2 SVGIG come from the germline V gene (reference sequence). The CDR3 sequence is 14 residues long. The J segment lost 3 bases and the V segment lost 3 bases, leaving 8 bases of the junction unmatched. The CDR3, as DNA: TGTGCCTGGAGACTTGGGACGGGAGGCTACGAGCAGTACTTC. Translated, it gives CAWRLGTGGYEQYF.

The chain joins TRBV29-1 to TRBJ1-2; 10 bases agree with TRBD1. The trim removed 5 bases at V and 2 bases at J, leaving 11 bases unmatched. Germline CDR1 and CDR2: SQVTM and ANQGSEA. This CDR3 has 16 amino acids. The CDR3 DNA follows: TGCAGCGTTAGTAAGGGACAGGGGCGTTTAAACTATGGCTACACCTTC. Protein sequence: CSVSKGQGRLNYGYTF.

This chain links TRBV25-1 with TRBJ1-2; a possible D gene is TRBD1 (6 bases). From germline, CDR1 is MGHDK and CDR2 SYGVNS. This CDR3 has 14 residues. V was trimmed by 2 bases and J by 5 bases, leaving 12 bases between them. CDR3 protein: CASSEGGASYGYTF. DNA of the CDR3: TGTGCCAGCAGTGAAGGGGGGGCGTCTTATGGCTACACCTTC.

The chain combines TRBV29-1 with TRBJ2-7; D remains unclear. CDR3 length equals 13 residues. The germline V gene encodes CDR1 SQVTM and CDR2 ANQGSEA. The ends were cut back, 0 bases at V and 3 bases at J, with 9 bases in the middle. This chain's CDR3 is CSVEDESNYEQYF. The DNA for the CDR3 is TGCAGCGTTGAAGACGAGAGTAACTACGAGCAGTACTTC.

This clone was observed a few times. The V and J genes are TRBV27 and TRBJ2-3; possible D gene TRBD2, 5 bases. V lost 5 bases to trimming and J lost 6 bases, with 15 bases between them. The CDR3 contains 14 residues. Germline loops: CDR1 MNHEY, CDR2 SMNVEV (reference sequence). The CDR3 region is CASSGPRPGDTQYF. The CDR3 region has the DNA TGTGCCAGCAGTGGACCACGACCGGGGGATACGCAGTATTTT.

A single count supports this clone. V is TRBV6-5 and J is TRBJ1-4; D gene uncertain. Per the germline V gene, CDR1 is MNHEY and CDR2 is SVGAGI. V dropped 0 bases and J dropped 3 bases, with 8 bases sitting between them. The CDR3 runs 15 residues. In nucleotides, the CDR3 is TGTGCCAGCAGTTACTCACGAGGAGCTAATGAAAAACTGTTTTTT. This translates into CASSYSRGANEKLFF.

The chain uses TRBV11-2 and TRBJ2-2; the match to TRBD1 covers 9 bases. Looked up from germline, CDR1 is SGHAT and CDR2 is FQNNGV. The CDR3 is 15 residues long. Trimming at V came to 4 bases and at J to 5 bases, leaving 5 bases not matched to a gene. The CDR3 spells CASSWETGGTGELFF. The CDR3 bases are TGTGCCAGCAGCTGGGAGACAGGGGGGACCGGGGAGCTGTTTTTT.

This clone occurred once. The rearrangement uses TRBV7-8 and TRBJ2-5; D is uncertain. V dropped 0 bases and J dropped 7 bases, with 3 bases sitting between them. This CDR3 comprises 11 residues. Germline-derived CDR1 and CDR2 are SGHVS and FQNEAQ. CDR3 DNA sequence: TGTGCCAGCAGCTTAGCCGTGACCCAGTACTTC. This translates into CASSLAVTQYF. The whole variable domain, remainder taken from reference TRBV7-8 and TRBJ2-5, is GAGVSQSPRYKVAKRGQDVALRCDPISGHVSLFWYQQALGQGPEFLTYFQNEAQLDKSGLPSDRFFAERPEGSVSTLKIQRTQQEDSAVYLCASSLAVTQYFGPGTRLLVL.

The chain employs TRBV30 and TRBJ2-1; 7 nucleotides match TRBD2. Trimming cost V 0 bases and J 2 bases; bases outside gene matches: 7. The CDR3 is 16 amino acids. The germline CDR1 and CDR2 sequences are GTSNPN and SVGIG (reference sequence). Written as DNA, the CDR3 is TGTGCCTGGAGTGTACGGTCCAGCGGGGCCTACAATGAGCAGTTCTTC. Amino acids: CAWSVRSSGAYNEQFF.

The V and J genes are TRBV5-4 and TRBJ2-7; D unresolved. V lost 1 base, J lost 2 bases, and 7 bases lay in between. Germline lookup yields CDR1 SGHNT and CDR2 YYREEE (reference sequence). This CDR3 region has 13 residues. The CDR3 sequence is CASSLNTAYEQYF. CDR3 coding DNA: TGTGCCAGCAGCTTGAACACCGCCTACGAGCAGTACTTC.

The chain joins TRBV18 to TRBJ2-7, with 9 nucleotides matching TRBD1. This CDR3 comprises 15 residues. Germline assignment: CDR1 KGHSH and CDR2 LQKENI. Losses at the gene ends were 3 bases for V and 6 bases for J; bases not matched to a gene: 9. The CDR3 loop is CASSPRDRESIEQYF. CDR3 bases: TGTGCCAGCTCACCCCGGGACAGGGAATCGATCGAGCAGTACTTC.

V is TRBV6-1 and J is TRBJ1-5; D is unclear. V lost 3 bases to trimming and J lost 8 bases, with 8 bases between them. The CDR3 sequence is 12 residues long. Looked up from germline, CDR1 is MNHNS and CDR2 is SASEGT. CDR3 bases: TGTGCCAGCAGTGATGGGCCCAAGCCCCAGCATTTT. Translating it yields CASSDGPKPQHF.

The chain links TRBV29-1 to TRBJ2-7; D is unclear. Germline V gives CDR1 SQVTM, CDR2 ANQGSEA. Trimming shortened V by 4 bases and J by 0 bases, and 10 bases separated the two germline ends. The CDR3 spans 13 residues. The CDR3 is CSVAQRSSYEQYF. CDR3 DNA sequence: TGCAGCGTTGCCCAAAGGAGCTCCTACGAGCAGTACTTC.

The V gene is TRBV3-1 (or the pseudogene TRBV3-2), the J gene TRBJ2-7, with D unresolved. This CDR3 comprises 14 residues. Germline V gene sequence: CDR1 LGHDT, CDR2 YNNKEL (reference sequence). Trimming removed 1 base at V and 0 bases at J, with 7 bases between. CDR3 sequence reads: CASSQAPDSYEQYF. The CDR3 DNA is TGTGCCAGCAGCCAAGCTCCAGACTCCTACGAGCAGTACTTC.

The J gene is TRBJ2-3, the V gene TRBV6-5, with 7 bases that match TRBD1. Per the germline V gene, CDR1 is MNHEY and CDR2 is SVGAGI. The trim removed 5 bases at V and 7 bases at J, leaving 9 bases unmatched. The CDR3 length is 14 residues. The CDR3 DNA is TGTGCCAGCAGTATAACCCAGGGGGTGAATACGCAGTATTTT. Translation gives CASSITQGVNTQYF.